This TCR beta chain was profiled in a study of blood T cells in healthy people across ages. All donors came from Russia, were Caucasian and healthy, and spanned ages about 6 to 100. Combining a sample-barcoded 5' primer with a J-beta primer mix, a second PCR ran for roughly 7 to 12 cycles. Every cDNA molecule bore a tag from a template-switch adaptor containing 12 random nucleotides. Every sample produced at least 3 million CDR3-containing paired-end reads. Using its own MiXCR run on the 5' RACE reads, TCRdb lists one record per CDR3 protein. The sample has 550,000 to 600,000 distinct CDR3 sequences; about 25% are singletons. V was shortened by 6 bases and J by 3 bases, with 12 bases between the two germline ends. Per germline, CDR1 SGHTA and CDR2 FQGNSA. The CDR3 covers 13 residues. This clonotype showed up just a few times.

The sequenced sample was blood. This chain connects TRBV7-2 to TRBJ2-7; TRBD1 is a possible D gene (6 bases). This clonotype originated in a woman in her seventies in good health. The CDR3: CASSPTGNYEQYF. CDR3 sequence (DNA): TGTGCCAGCAGTCCAACAGGGAACTACGAGCAGTACTTC.